This TCR beta chain appears in the sequencing data of a study of a mutant IDH1 vaccine in newly diagnosed glioma. Turning to the study itself: Previous treatment comprised radiotherapy, temozolomide, or both, mostly both. Study results and limitations: Whatever changes occurred in top peripheral T cell clonotypes seemed unrelated to pseudoprogression.

The germline gives CDR1 LGHNA, CDR2 YSLEER. The CDR3 has 15 amino acids. V shed 1 base and J shed 4 bases, with 14 bases lying between them. This clone was detected only a few times. Its antigen is not identified. Here immunoSEQ multiplex PCR was the method, and the copy in TCRdb shows in-frame clones only, minus some. The sample includes around 40,000 clones, around 85% of them seen just once. Time point in this sample: week 5, during vaccination. Every vaccination contained 300 ug of the mutant IDH1 20-mer peptide and was paired with topical imiquimod. New WHO grade 3 or 4 IDH1-mutant, ATRX-lost astrocytomas were present in all donors.

Sequencing used PBMCs, obtained from a glioma patient whose treatment included an IDH1 peptide vaccine. This clonotype was sampled from a man aged 40-55 years with glioma. This chain connects TRBV4-3 to TRBJ2-7, with D possibly TRBD2 on 6 matching bases. This CDR3 is CASSQVAGAGYEQYF. The CDR3 DNA follows: TGCGCCAGCAGCCAAGTGGCCGGGGCGGGGTACGAGCAGTACTTC.